This TCR beta chain was profiled in a study of graft-versus-host responses after intestinal transplantation (TCRdb year 2021). With respect to the entire study: The transplants that recipients received were multivisceral, liver-intestinal, or isolated intestinal. Anti-thymocyte globulin induction was given to all recipients, followed by maintenance tacrolimus and steroids for approximately 3 years. After intestinal transplantation, graft-versus-host and host-versus-graft alloreactive T cell clones were followed in the graft, circulation and bone marrow using bulk TCR-beta CDR3 sequencing. Alloreactive clones were identified by sequencing pre-transplant mixed lymphocyte reaction products and comparing them with unstimulated pre-transplant donor and recipient T cells. The cohort enrolled under 25 intestinal transplant recipients including one retransplant, and a few patients lacking pretransplant specimens were excluded. Donor T cell macrochimerism was defined as a peak of at least 4% donor T cells among recipient peripheral blood mononuclear cells. Rather than being sequenced by the commercial service, samples from three later patients were sequenced in-house on an Illumina MiSeq and processed with MiXCR.

Broader findings and caveats from the paper: GvH clones were detected in recipient bone marrow, and some of these GvH clones were observed earlier in ileal mucosa or blood, consistent with an intestinal mucosal origin. High GvH to HvG T cell clonal ratios were observed in the allografts of patients with donor T cell macrochimerism. The conclusions were limited by the relatively low number and heterogeneity of the intestinal transplant patients. Peak levels of circulating GvH clones were associated with declines in HvG clones early after transplant.

Libraries were prepared through the immunoSEQ multiplex PCR assay. For most patients, genomic DNA was isolated with the Qiagen DNeasy Blood and Tissue Kit and shipped frozen to Adaptive Biotechnologies for TCR sequencing. High-throughput TCR-beta CDR3 sequencing of genomic DNA from most patients was performed by Adaptive Biotechnologies. As for the original processing: TCR sequencing data for 15 to 20 patients were retrieved from Adaptive's ImmunoSEQ software; three other patients were processed with MiXCR and VDJtools. CD4 versus CD8 sorting errors were corrected by removing sequences found in both subsets at a frequency ratio below 5:1. CDR3 nucleotide sequences shared by donor and recipient were removed because the origin of these sequences could not be assigned. To count as alloreactive, a clone needed at least 2-fold expansion over unstimulated cells and a minimum CFSE-low frequency of 0.002% (template counts) or 0.001% (read counts). Mappable clones were those detected in sequenced pre-transplant spleen, lymph node, or MLR CFSE-low populations of the donor or recipient. The cumulative frequency of alloreactive clones was calculated as a percentage of all sequences, weighted by copy number. Sourced from immuneACCESS, this table was stored by TCRdb with only in-frame sequences that have V and J called. A share of the clones is absent; for the studies checked, an unresolved V gene accounts for under half, and the remainder has no known explanation. V and J calls and clone size are as listed in that table; D and trimming were resolved from the DNA. This sample comprises some 100,000 clones, roughly 90% of them detected only once. The ten largest clones capture over 0.06% of the sample.

The time point label of this sample denotes: cells obtained before transplantation from donor or recipient. CD3+CD4+ and CD3+CD8+ populations were FACS-sorted from unstimulated pre-transplant donor and recipient cells taken from spleen or lymph nodes. A note on this clone: Its antigen is still unknown. No per-base quality is available; no much larger clone lies one base away.

Reading from cysteine to phenylalanine, the CDR3 counts 13 amino acids. The retained sequence is limited to the CDR3, 39 bases, with the frame set at the first base. V loses 0 bases of germline sequence and J loses 8 bases, and the interval between the two ends is 10 bases. Reading the germline V gene (reference sequence) gives CDR1 GTSNPN and CDR2 SVGIG. This receptor was obtained from a human donor who was the organ donor for an intestinal transplant. The input for sequencing was unstimulated CD8+ T cells sorted from spleen or lymph node cells, taken before transplant. The V and J segments used are TRBV30 and TRBJ1-4; TRBD1 is perhaps the D gene, given 6 matching bases. For the CDR3, the sequence is CAWSVLGGEKLFF. The nucleotide sequence reads TGTGCCTGGAGTGTACTAGGGGGAGAAAAACTGTTTTTT.